The present T cell receptor beta chain was sequenced within a study of CXCR3-negative and CXCR3-positive naive CD8 T cells. Triplicate sorts, 300,000 cells apiece, were made for each CD8+ T cell subset. CD45RO-CCR7+CD27+CD95- expression identified naive CD8+ T cells. The length of the CDR3 is 13 residues. The germline V gene has CDR1 SGHVS and CDR2 FQNEAQ. The libraries of TRB cDNA were constructed through 5' RACE using UMI labels. TCRdb re-called the 5' RACE reads and catalogs CDR3 proteins one per entry, DNA excluded. The sample totals about 130,000 distinct CDR3 sequences; its top ten clones hold less than 0.55%.

The chain recombines TRBV7-8 with TRBJ2-7. The clonotype originates from a human donor in good health. Some clones in this sample may be carry-over from other donors' samples. Material for sequencing was naive CXCR3- CD8+ T cells from blood. Subset defined: CD45RO-CCR7+CD27+CD95- naive CD8+ T cells lacking CXCR3 (TNR3-). The CDR3: CASSLRQPYEQYF.